This T cell receptor (beta chain) was recorded in a study of blood T cells in healthy people across ages (dated by TCRdb to the mid-2010s). Describing the broader study: In model experiments, roughly one uniquely barcoded TCR beta cDNA molecule per two T cells was captured by template switching. For two donors (one aged 18 to 29 and one aged 80 or older), the study analyzed two additional independent replicas of 1 million unique cDNA reads from the same blood draw. Four age groups were formed from the donors: young (average about 16 years), middle-aged (approximately 40), aged (62) and long-lived (approximately 80). To avoid experimental bias, donors of different ages were spread randomly across the sequencing lanes. Age-related changes in TCR beta repertoire diversity were measured in the study by deep sequencing normalized with unique cDNA molecular identifiers. What the study reported, not specific to this receptor: Compared with the aged group, more naive CD4+ T cells, fewer expanded clones and increased TCR diversity were shown by the long-lived group, suggesting age selection. Estimates of total diversity based on one million sequenced T cells were regarded as lower bounds and as underestimates. There was a strong correlation between observed TCR beta diversity and the percentage of naive T cells measured by flow cytometry. Since profiling was done on bulk unsorted PBMCs, naive and antigen-experienced compartments could not be conclusively compared. Because donor CMV infection status was unknown, age-related changes in expanded clonotypes were potentially confounded. As age increased, observed TCR beta diversity per million T cells dropped in a roughly linear way, and a significant reduction was already evident by age 40.

Library construction relied on 5' RACE. Sequenced on an Illumina HiSeq 2500. A second PCR of roughly 6 to 12 cycles was run with a J-beta primer mix and a sample-barcoded 5' primer. A template-switch 5' adaptor carrying 12 random nucleotides introduced a unique molecular identifier onto each TCR beta cDNA molecule. Each sample yielded at least 3 million CDR3-containing paired-end reads. First-strand cDNA synthesis was performed from all RNA using the Mint cDNA synthesis kit, with priming by a TRBC-specific oligonucleotide. Following uracil-DNA glycosylase treatment, a first 18-cycle PCR with universal primers M1SS and BC2_uni_R was performed on all cDNA. On the study's bioinformatics: For normalization, 1 million high-quality reads, each with a distinct molecular identifier, were randomly selected from each sample. Reads with shared molecular identifiers were discarded instead of being binned into consensus sequences. CDR3 identification, clonotype clustering and error correction used MiTCR with a Q25 quality threshold and the strictest error-elimination algorithm. A nonparametric unseen species model with Euler transformation was used to estimate a lower bound on total TCR beta diversity. TCRdb's own reprocessing of the public reads used fastp at Q25 and MiXCR and kept productive beta chains. Each CDR3 protein gets just one entry, which takes the most common genes and DNA from the rows behind it. The V and J calls come from TCRdb's annotation, not from the publication. The sample records around 670,000 distinct CDR3 sequences, about 30% of which are singletons. In total, the top ten clones hold 15% to 17% of the sample.

This clonotype was counted at least ten times. The target of this receptor is not known. Base-call qualities are not available, and no considerably larger clone is one nucleotide away. Cut back by 3 bases and 3 bases, the V and J ends lie 14 bases apart. According to the germline V gene, CDR1 reads SGHRS and CDR2 reads YFSETQ. The CDR3, cysteine through phenylalanine, is 15 amino acids long. The sequence is cut down to CDR3 DNA, 45 bases in frame from base 1. Systemically healthy Caucasian individuals from Russia, 35 to 50 in total and aged roughly 6 to 100 years, were included as donors. Each donor gave around 9.8 milliliters of peripheral blood, collected into EDTA-treated Vacutainer tubes. Ficoll-Paque density-gradient centrifugation was used to isolate PBMCs, with at least 7 million per sample. Trizol reagent was used to extract total RNA from the PBMCs, yielding at least 6 micrograms per sample. Naive CD45RAhigh/CD27high T cell percentages were measured by flow cytometry on a PBMC aliquot from every donor.

The sequencing sample was made of blood. This chain joins TRBV5-1 to TRBJ2-3; the D gene assignment is ambiguous. This receptor was identified in a woman over 75 in good health. The CDR3 here reads CASSSELGRTDTQYF. In nucleotides, the sequence is TGCGCCAGCAGCTCTGAGTTGGGTCGGACAGATACGCAGTATTTT. Reference TRBV5-1 and TRBJ2-3 proteins supply the regions before and after the CDR3; the full variable domain is: KAGVTQTPRYLIKTRGQQVTLSCSPISGHRSVSWYQQTPGQGLQFLFEYFSETQRNKGNFPGRFSGRQFSNSRSEMNVSTLELGDSALYLCASSSELGRTDTQYFGPGTRLTVL.